The subject of this entry is one T cell receptor beta chain. Sequencing was performed with immunoSEQ multiplex PCR; in TCRdb, only in-frame clones are kept and a portion is missing. The table lists approximately 220,000 clones, about 90% of them singletons. Clinical histories supplied by participants themselves formed the basis of cohort assignment. The trim removed 4 bases at V and 0 bases at J, leaving 0 bases unmatched. Germline values: CDR1 SGHNT, CDR2 YENEEA. There are 14 residues in the CDR3. This record comes from a study of blood T cell repertoires in COVID-19. About the study: The United States, Italy and Spain provided the acute and convalescent COVID-19 samples. Nucleic acid was either cDNA or gDNA, and it came from T cells, B-cell-depleted T cells, or PBMCs.

The TCR was taken from a young man who had recovered from COVID-19. The rearrangement uses TRBV11-3 and TRBJ2-1; 7 bases map to TRBD1. Sequencing input: PBMCs or T cells enriched from blood (not recorded which). In DNA form, the CDR3 reads TGTGCCAGCAGCTACAGGGGCTCCTACAATGAGCAGTTCTTC. This gives the protein CASSYRGSYNEQFF.